Presented here are 28 T cell receptor beta chains from one specimen sequenced in a study of cytomegalovirus exposure and HLA in healthy donors. It was with 60 Vbeta and 13 Jbeta primers that the PCR ran. Only in-frame clones appear in the TCRdb table, and some are missing; sequencing was by immunoSEQ multiplex PCR. The sample includes 130,000 to 150,000 clones, around 81% seen only once; the top ten take 2.5% to 3%. Sequencing input: PBMCs. The receptors were gathered from a male donor in good health and CMV-seronegative.

This clone was detected only a few times. The chain uses TRBV19 and TRBJ1-4; 9 bases map to TRBD1. From germline, CDR1 is LNHDA and CDR2 SQIVND (reference sequence). V shed 5 bases, J shed 7 bases, and the junction held 5 bases outside the gene matches. CDR3 length: 14 amino acids. The CDR3 region has the DNA TGTGCCAGTAGTCTGGGACAGGGAGGTGAAAAACTGTTTTTT. Protein sequence: CASSLGQGGEKLFF. The whole variable domain, filled in from reference TRBV19 and TRBJ1-4, reads DGGITQSPKYLFRKEGQNVTLSCEQNLNHDAMYWYRQDPGQGLRLIYYSQIVNDFQKGDIAEGYSVSREKKESFPLTVTSAQKNPTAFYLCASSLGQGGEKLFFGSGTQLSVL.

The genes are TRBV11-2 and TRBJ1-1; D is perhaps TRBD1 (6 bases). Germline CDR1 reads SGHAT; CDR2 reads FQNNGV. Between the trimmed V and J ends, which lost 5 bases and 10 bases, there was a span of 17 bases. This CDR3 has 13 amino acids. The CDR3 nucleotides read TGTGCCAGCAGCCCCGGCTCAGGGGCCCCAGCTTTCTTT. This gives the protein CASSPGSGAPAFF.

The rearrangement links TRBV19 to TRBJ2-5; TRBD1 aligns across 10 bases. Germline V lookup: CDR1 LNHDA, CDR2 SQIVND (reference sequence). V shed 6 bases and J 5 bases; nucleotides not matched to a gene: 3. The CDR3 runs 13 residues. The CDR3 spells CASSRDRGETQYF. DNA of the CDR3: TGTGCCAGTAGCCGGGACAGGGGTGAGACCCAGTACTTC.

J is TRBJ1-6 and V is TRBV5-4; D remains unclear. The CDR3 extends over 14 amino acids. CDR1 is SGHNT and CDR2 is YYREEE in the germline V gene (reference sequence). V lost 9 bases and J 7 bases, leaving 17 bases between the germline ends. CDR3 region: CATSGWQANSPLHF. DNA for the CDR3: TGTGCCACCTCGGGGTGGCAGGCCAATTCACCCCTCCACTTT.

The chain carries TRBV5-4 and TRBJ2-5; no clear D gene. V lost 2 bases and J lost 7, with 9 bases in between. Germline lookup yields CDR1 SGHNT and CDR2 YYREEE (reference sequence). This CDR3 is built from 12 residues. CDR3 residues: CASSLRGGTQYF. Here the CDR3 DNA reads TGTGCCAGCAGCTTAAGAGGCGGGACCCAGTACTTC.

This clone has just a few counts. The chain links TRBV19 to TRBJ2-5; possible D gene TRBD2, 5 bases. The germline gives CDR1 LNHDA, CDR2 SQIVND (reference sequence). The V and J ends lost 0 bases and 7 bases respectively, with 12 bases between them. This CDR3 comprises 14 residues. For the CDR3, the DNA is TGTGCCAGTAGTATAGATCGCAGCCGGGGGACCCAGTACTTC. Encoded protein: CASSIDRSRGTQYF.

The chain recombines TRBV7-9 with TRBJ2-7, with 9 bases matching TRBD1. V lost 4 bases and J lost 12; bases outside the gene matches: 10. Germline V gene data show CDR1 as SEHNR and CDR2 as FQNEAQ (reference sequence). The CDR3 contains 13 residues. The CDR3 sequence is CASSSRPGTGLYF. The CDR3 region has the DNA TGTGCCAGCAGCTCGAGACCCGGGACAGGGTTGTACTTC.

The chain is built from TRBV11-3 and TRBJ1-1; D is undetermined. Germline assignment: CDR1 SGHNT and CDR2 YENEEA. V was trimmed by 5 bases and J by 11 bases, leaving 12 bases between them. The CDR3 length is 11 residues. The CDR3 DNA follows: TGTGCCAGCAGCGGGCACGTTTGGGCTTTCTTT. Amino acid sequence: CASSGHVWAFF.

The V and J genes are TRBV21-1 and TRBJ1-5; the listed D gene, TRBD1, was not tested against the DNA. TRBV21-1 is a listed pseudogene. The CDR3 runs 15 residues. CDR3 nucleotide sequence: TGTGCCAGCAGCCAAAATACAGGGGGATGTCAGCCCCAGCATTTT. It is translated as CASSQNTGGCQPQHF.

The chain uses TRBV5-4 and TRBJ2-5; the match to TRBD2 covers 11 bases. The CDR3 is made up of 15 amino acids. V shed 5 bases and J 2 bases; nucleotides not matched to a gene: 5. The germline gives CDR1 SGHNT, CDR2 YYREEE (reference sequence). CDR3 sequence: CASRTIAGGQETQYF. The CDR3 DNA reads TGTGCCAGCAGAACTATAGCGGGAGGGCAAGAGACCCAGTACTTC.

V and J are TRBV2 and TRBJ2-1; no firm D call. Germline lookup yields CDR1 SNHLY and CDR2 FYNNEI. V lost 10 bases, J lost 6 bases, and 7 bases lay in between. CDR3 length equals 10 residues. This chain's CDR3 is CATKFNEQFF. The CDR3 DNA reads as TGTGCCACTAAATTCAATGAGCAGTTCTTC.

V and J are TRBV9 and TRBJ2-1, with D possibly being TRBD2 (5 bases). Germline loops: CDR1 SGDLS, CDR2 YYNGEE. V was cut by 4 bases and J by 8 bases, with 13 bases left in between. The CDR3 is 13 amino acids. Here the CDR3 DNA reads TGTGCCAGCAGCCCTGACCGAGCGGATGAGCAGTTCTTC. Its translation: CASSPDRADEQFF.

The chain joins TRBV7-9 to TRBJ2-3; the D gene is possibly TRBD2 (6 bases). CDR1 is SEHNR and CDR2 is FQNEAQ in the germline V gene (reference sequence). V was cut by 1 base and J by 0 bases, with 14 bases left in between. The CDR3 contains 17 residues. CDR3 nucleotides: TGTGCCAGCAGCTTAGTTGGTAGCGGCAGAAGCACAGATACGCAGTATTTT. Translation: CASSLVGSGRSTDTQYF.

This sequence joins TRBV10-1 and TRBJ2-7; unclear D gene. The CDR3 runs 13 residues. Germline CDR1 reads WNHNN; CDR2 reads SYGVQD (reference sequence). V shed 4 bases and J shed 2 bases, with 9 bases lying between them. The CDR3 DNA follows: TGCGCCAGCAGTGCCCCCCCCACCTACGAGCAGTACTTC. Protein product: CASSAPPTYEQYF.

CDR3 DNA sequence: TGTGCCAGCAGTGGCCGGACTAGCGGGGACAATGAGCAGTTCTTC. Encoded protein: CASSGRTSGDNEQFF. The rearrangement uses TRBV2 and TRBJ2-1, with 12 nucleotides matching TRBD2. The CDR3 is made up of 15 amino acids. V trimming: 4 bases; J trimming: 5 bases; junction bases outside the gene matches: 3. Per germline, CDR1 SNHLY and CDR2 FYNNEI.

The chain has TRBV5-6 and TRBJ2-3; TRBD2 aligns across 8 bases. The V and J ends lost 0 bases and 0 bases, in that order; junction bases with no gene match: 6. Germline lookup yields CDR1 SGHDT and CDR2 YYEEEE. The CDR3 sequence is 17 residues long. The CDR3 spells CASSLAWASGSTDTQYF. The CDR3 nucleotides read TGTGCCAGCAGCTTGGCCTGGGCTAGCGGGAGCACAGATACGCAGTATTTT. The entire variable domain, with the rest obtained from reference TRBV5-6 and TRBJ2-3, is as follows: DAGVTQSPTHLIKTRGQQVTLRCSPKSGHDTVSWYQQALGQGPQFIFQYYEEEERQRGNFPDRFSGHQFPNYSSELNVNALLLGDSALYLCASSLAWASGSTDTQYFGPGTRLTVL.

The chain is built from TRBV6-5 and TRBJ2-4; TRBD2 aligns across 7 bases. The CDR3 is 14 amino acids. The trim removed 6 bases at V and 7 bases at J, leaving 9 bases unmatched. CDR1 is MNHEY, CDR2 SVGAGI, per germline. The CDR3 spells CASSRTTGGNIQYF. CDR3 sequence (DNA): TGTGCCAGCAGCAGGACCACCGGGGGGAACATTCAGTACTTC.

The CDR3 region is CASSLYSSYEQYF. In DNA form, the CDR3 reads TGTGCCAGCAGCTTATATAGCTCCTACGAGCAGTACTTC. The chain combines TRBV5-8 with TRBJ2-7, with D unclear. The V gene's germline CDR1 is SGHTS and CDR2 YDEGEE. This CDR3 is 13 amino acids long. Trimming took off 2 bases at V and 0 bases at J, with 6 bases between the two ends.

The chain couples TRBV4-2 to TRBJ2-1, with D perhaps TRBD1 (5 bases). In germline, CDR1 is LGHNA, CDR2 YNFKEQ. This CDR3 is 15 amino acids long. V lost 0 bases and J lost 5, with 11 bases in between. CDR3 region: CASSQDTQGNNEQFF. The CDR3 DNA reads as TGTGCCAGCAGCCAAGATACCCAGGGCAACAATGAGCAGTTCTTC.

The CDR3 spells CAWSVLGQGIYDEKLFF. Here the CDR3 DNA reads TGTGCCTGGAGTGTACTGGGACAGGGGATTTATGATGAAAAACTGTTTTTT. The chain is built from TRBV30 and TRBJ1-4; 10 bases fit TRBD1. The CDR3 has 17 amino acids. Trimming cost V 0 bases and J 6 bases; bases outside gene matches: 10. The germline V gene has CDR1 GTSNPN and CDR2 SVGIG (reference sequence).

The chain couples TRBV4-1 to TRBJ1-1, with TRBD1 matching 7 bases. The assigned J gene may be wrong: the sequence end matches TRBJ1-6 better. This CDR3 comprises 12 residues. Germline loops: CDR1 MGHRA, CDR2 YSYEKL. The CDR3, as DNA: TGCGCCAGCAGCCAAGCTGCGACAGGGCTCCACTTT. It codes for CASSQAATGLHF.

This clone was counted only a few times. V usage is TRBV7-6 and J usage is TRBJ2-5, with 11 bases aligning to TRBD2. The V and J ends lost 5 bases and 3 bases, in that order; junction bases with no gene match: 8. The CDR3 sequence is 16 residues long. The germline gives CDR1 SGHVS, CDR2 FNYEAQ. The CDR3 DNA sequence: TGTGCCAGCAGCCCTAGACTAGCGGGAATTGAAGAGACCCAGTACTTC. Its translation is CASSPRLAGIEETQYF. Filled out from reference TRBV7-6 and TRBJ2-5, the complete variable domain reads GAGVSQSPRYKVTKRGQDVALRCDPISGHVSLYWYRQALGQGPEFLTYFNYEAQQDKSGLPNDRFSAERPEGSISTLTIQRTEQRDSAMYRCASSPRLAGIEETQYFGPGTRLLVL.

This clone was seen more than once but under ten times. J is TRBJ1-4 and V is TRBV27; D gene uncertain. The CDR3 has 14 residues. Germline CDR1 reads MNHEY; CDR2 reads SMNVEV (reference sequence). Trimming removed 0 bases at V and 5 bases at J, with 7 bases between. CDR3 sequence (DNA): TGTGCCAGCAGTTTATCGAGCGGAAATGAAAAACTGTTTTTT. It codes for CASSLSSGNEKLFF.

V usage is TRBV11-3 and J usage is TRBJ2-7; 8 nucleotides agree with TRBD2. The CDR3 length is 17 residues. Per the germline V gene, CDR1 is SGHNT and CDR2 is YENEEA. The V and J ends lost 2 bases and 3 bases, in that order; junction bases with no gene match: 12. The CDR3: CASSLKGSGDLNYEQYF. The DNA of the CDR3 is TGTGCCAGCAGCTTAAAGGGTAGCGGGGATCTGAACTACGAGCAGTACTTC.

This clone showed up just a few times. The chain links TRBV9 to TRBJ2-7, with TRBD1 identical over 8 bases. The germline gives CDR1 SGDLS, CDR2 YYNGEE. CDR3 length: 16 residues. Trimming cost V 2 bases and J 6 bases; bases outside gene matches: 13. The CDR3, as DNA: TGTGCCAGCAGCGTGGGATCGGGGACAGGATTTAGCGAGCAGTACTTC. Amino acid sequence: CASSVGSGTGFSEQYF.

This clone was detected a few times. This specimen includes other DNA sequences encoding the same CDR3. The chain carries TRBV7-2 and TRBJ1-1; weak D call: TRBD1 (5 bases). This CDR3 is built from 14 residues. Trimming took 5 bases from V and 0 from J, leaving 10 bases between them. Germline CDR1 is SGHTA and CDR2 is FQGNSA. DNA of the CDR3: TGTGCCAGCAGCGGGTCAGGGTTGAACACTGAAGCTTTCTTT. It translates to CASSGSGLNTEAFF.

This sequence joins TRBV30 and TRBJ1-5; the D is unclear. V lost 0 bases, J lost 3 bases, and 9 bases lay in between. The CDR3 runs 14 residues. Per germline, CDR1 GTSNPN and CDR2 SVGIG (reference sequence). CDR3 residues: CAWSVRGPNQPQHF. The CDR3 coding sequence is TGTGCCTGGAGTGTACGAGGGCCCAATCAGCCCCAGCATTTT.

The chain joins TRBV9 to TRBJ2-7; D perhaps matches TRBD2 (6 bases). V shed 3 bases and J shed 7 bases, with 23 bases lying between them. Germline V CDR1 and CDR2: SGDLS, YYNGEE. The CDR3 is made up of 16 amino acids. The DNA for the CDR3 is TGTGCCAGCAGCGCCGCACCTACTAGGAGGGGTAGGGAGCAGTACTTC. Its translation: CASSAAPTRRGREQYF.